This TCR beta chain was obtained from a study of T cells after yellow fever vaccination. Study-wide results and limits: Clonotype sharing between CD4 and CD8 compartments was small. FACS-sorted repertoires could harbor abundant contaminating bulk-population clonotypes.

A 5'RACE template-switching step, the method used to make TCR cDNA, added a universal primer site and UMIs. TCRdb fed the 5' RACE reads into MiXCR, producing one record per CDR3 protein. The data contain under 550,000 distinct CDR3 sequences, around a fifth of them singletons. In the case of this clonotype: The antigen is not known.

Germline values: CDR1 MNHEY, CDR2 SVGAGI. With V trimmed by 2 bases and J by 4 bases, 8 bases remained unmatched. CDR3 size: 16 residues. Specimen: PBMCs, collected about 20 days after the first yellow fever vaccination. The chain has TRBV6-5 and TRBJ2-1; 7 bases agree with TRBD2. The TCR comes from a man between 18 and 29 years old who received the YFV17D yellow fever vaccine. The CDR3 sequence: CASSYRGGGAYNEQFF. The CDR3 nucleotides are TGTGCCAGCAGTTACAGGGGCGGGGGAGCTTACAATGAGCAGTTCTTC.